This TCR beta chain was obtained from a study of chemoradiotherapy in HPV16-positive cancers. Generated by immunoSEQ multiplex PCR, the TCRdb table keeps only in-frame clones and is missing some. The sample includes around 9,800 clones, about 68% of them seen just once. V lost 1 base to trimming and J lost 5 bases, with 4 bases between them. Germline V lookup: CDR1 SGHKS, CDR2 YYEKEE (reference sequence). This CDR3 is 11 amino acids long. The receptor comes from a human donor with HPV-associated anogenital cancer. Sampling was conducted from a patient who underwent chemoradiotherapy. The J gene is TRBJ2-7, the V gene TRBV5-5; D is uncertain. CDR3: CASSLKDEQYF. The CDR3 coding sequence is TGTGCCAGCAGCTTGAAGGACGAGCAGTACTTC.